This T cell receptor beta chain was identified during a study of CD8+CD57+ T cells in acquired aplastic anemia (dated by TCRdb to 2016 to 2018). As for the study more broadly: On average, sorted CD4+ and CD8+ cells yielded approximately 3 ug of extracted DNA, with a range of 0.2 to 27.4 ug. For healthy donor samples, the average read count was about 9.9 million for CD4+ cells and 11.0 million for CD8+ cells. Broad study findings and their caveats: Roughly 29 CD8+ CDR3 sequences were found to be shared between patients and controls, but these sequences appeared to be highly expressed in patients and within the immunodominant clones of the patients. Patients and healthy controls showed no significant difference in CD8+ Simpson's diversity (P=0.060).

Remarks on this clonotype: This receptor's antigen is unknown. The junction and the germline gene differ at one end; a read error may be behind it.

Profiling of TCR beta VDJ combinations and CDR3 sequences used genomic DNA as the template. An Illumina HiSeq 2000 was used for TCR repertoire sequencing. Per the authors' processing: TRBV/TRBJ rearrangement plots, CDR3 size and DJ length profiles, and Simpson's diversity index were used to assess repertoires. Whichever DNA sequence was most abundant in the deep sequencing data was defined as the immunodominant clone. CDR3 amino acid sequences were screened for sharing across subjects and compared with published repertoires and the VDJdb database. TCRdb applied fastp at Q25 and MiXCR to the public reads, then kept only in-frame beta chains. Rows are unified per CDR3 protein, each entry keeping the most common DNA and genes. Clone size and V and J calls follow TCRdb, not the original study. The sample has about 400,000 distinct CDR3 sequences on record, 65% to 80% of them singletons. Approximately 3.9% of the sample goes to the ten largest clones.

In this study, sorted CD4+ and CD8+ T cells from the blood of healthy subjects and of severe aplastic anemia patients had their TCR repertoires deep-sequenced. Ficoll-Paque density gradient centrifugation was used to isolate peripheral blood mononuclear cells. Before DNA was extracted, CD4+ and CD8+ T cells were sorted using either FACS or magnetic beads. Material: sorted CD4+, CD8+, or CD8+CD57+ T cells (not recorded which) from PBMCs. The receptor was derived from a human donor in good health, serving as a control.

The DNA is as follows: TGTGCCAGCAGCGTAGGTCAGGGGGGGCAAGAGACCCAGTACTTC. Its translation is CASSVGQGGQETQYF. In this chain, TRBV5-1 is recombined with TRBJ2-5; the D gene may be TRBD1 or TRBD2, since each aligns over 7 bases. From its cysteine to its phenylalanine, the CDR3 spans 15 amino acids. Only the CDR3 region is kept as DNA, spanning 45 bases read in frame from base 1. The germline V gene encodes CDR1 SGHRS and CDR2 YFSETQ.